This TCR beta chain was retrieved from a study of shared clonotypes between healthy human individuals. Naive CD8 cells lacked CD45RO and underwent positive selection for CCR7, leaving out terminally differentiated effector memory CD45RA+ cells. In the study's own analysis: For the immunoSEQ data, sequences were junction-only without quality scores, so filtering differed. The method was immunoSEQ multiplex PCR; TCRdb's version includes in-frame clones alone and lacks a portion of them. V, J and clone size are those of that table, while D and trimming were read from the DNA. Of about 2,200,000 clones in the sample, under 95% were seen once. This clone was picked up one time. After removal of 3 bases from V and 5 bases from J, the junction contained 11 bases not matched to a gene. Germline assignment: CDR1 LNHDA and CDR2 SQIVND (reference sequence). The CDR3 consists of 17 residues.

This sequence joins TRBV19 and TRBJ2-3, with TRBD1 matching 10 bases. Sequenced input: naive CD8+ T cells from PBMCs. The sequence was obtained from a man between 18 and 35 years old in good health. Some clones in this sample may be carry-over from other donors' samples. The CDR3, as DNA: TGTGCCAGTAGTATTCTGGGGACAGGGGACGGTGGAGATACGCAGTATTTT. Translated: CASSILGTGDGGDTQYF.